This TCR beta chain was captured in a study of cytotoxic CD8 clonotypes in ibrutinib-treated CLL. About the research overall: Across samples, productive templates numbered approximately 260,000 and productive rearrangements reached about 100,000 on average.

General study results and limits: Public clonotypes, rarely seen, contracted or held steady on treatment. In comparison with age-matched healthy donors, baseline clonality was higher and tracked circulating CD8+ T-cell counts.

Investigators sought sequencing depths of between 1 in 200,000 and 1 in 1 million T cells. Sequenced by immunoSEQ multiplex PCR; TCRdb stores in-frame clones only, minus some. Here the sample spans more than 300,000 clones, around four fifths being singletons. Between the trimmed V and J ends, which lost 5 bases and 2 bases, there was a span of 17 bases. Germline V gives CDR1 SGHRS, CDR2 YFSETQ. The CDR3 consists of 15 residues. On this clone itself: Antigen: not known.

The sequencing here drew on PBMCs, taken before ibrutinib treatment. The rearrangement uses TRBV5-1 and TRBJ2-7; no clear D. The TCR comes from a human donor with chronic lymphocytic leukemia. The CDR3: CASRISEARTYEQYF. DNA for the CDR3: TGCGCCAGCAGGATAAGTGAGGCCAGGACCTACGAGCAGTACTTC.